This T cell receptor (beta chain) was retrieved from a study of T cell changes during pregnancy in multiple sclerosis. Germline-derived CDR1 and CDR2 are KGHSH and LQKENI. The CDR3 is 16 amino acids. With V trimmed by 3 bases and J by 3 bases, 7 bases remained unmatched. Profiled with immunoSEQ multiplex PCR; TCRdb holds only in-frame clones, not every one. The sample holds tens of thousands of clones, about 93% seen once. This receptor was identified in a female donor with multiple sclerosis, enrolled in a pregnancy study. The sample was CD4+ T cells from peripheral blood mononuclear cells, taken in the second trimester of pregnancy. This chain links TRBV18 with TRBJ2-7, with 11 bases identical to TRBD2. Here the CDR3 reads CASSPQAGTSGYEQYF. The CDR3, as DNA: TGTGCCAGCTCACCTCAAGCCGGGACTAGCGGCTACGAGCAGTACTTC.